The 17 T cell receptor beta chains in this list originate from one sample, sequenced in a study of T cell responses to AZD1222 COVID-19 vaccine. TCRdb keeps only in-frame clones here, not all; method: immunoSEQ multiplex PCR. The sample includes about 120,000 clones, roughly 85% seen only once; the top ten take more than 3%. Material: peripheral blood, obtained on day 0 of MenACWY control vaccination. The origin of the receptors is an adult in good health.

The V call is TRBV29-1, the J call TRBJ1-1; D unclear. V shed 1 base and J shed 13 bases, with 10 bases lying between them. From germline, CDR1 is SQVTM and CDR2 ANQGSEA. There are 10 residues in the CDR3. The CDR3 coding sequence is TGCAGCGTTGAAGGTCGGAGGGATTTCTTT. Translated, it gives CSVEGRRDFF.

This clone was seen a few times. The genes are TRBV12-3 or TRBV12-4 and TRBJ2-3; D gene ambiguous. V was pared by 1 base and J by 8 bases, with 4 bases between. The CDR3 is made up of 11 amino acids. Here the CDR3 reads CASSLEGTQYF. CDR3 bases: TGTGCCAGCAGTTTAGAGGGTACGCAGTATTTT.

The rearrangement joins TRBV12-3 or TRBV12-4 to TRBJ2-2; D remains ambiguous. The CDR3 totals 12 residues. V lost 5 bases and J 8 bases, leaving 9 bases between the germline ends. The CDR3 region is CASSQPLGELFF. Here the CDR3 DNA reads TGTGCCAGCAGTCAACCCCTAGGGGAGCTGTTTTTT.

J is TRBJ2-7 and V is TRBV27; no definite D call. The CDR3 is made up of 13 amino acids. CDR1 and CDR2 from the germline V gene are MNHEY and SMNVEV (reference sequence). Trimming cost V 2 bases and J 3 bases, with 8 bases left between them. CDR3 coding DNA: TGTGCCAGCAGTTTAGAGAGTCGCTACGAGCAGTACTTC. This translates into CASSLESRYEQYF.

The chain is built from TRBV14 and TRBJ1-2; D is uncertain. Trimming removed 4 bases from V and 1 base from J, with 13 bases in between. Germline V lookup: CDR1 SGHDN, CDR2 FVKESK. The CDR3 sequence is 15 residues long. CDR3 sequence reads: CASSPRTRLNYGYTF. CDR3 coding DNA: TGTGCCAGCAGCCCAAGGACCCGACTTAACTATGGCTACACCTTC.

The rearrangement joins TRBV2 to TRBJ1-2; D gene ambiguous. Germline V gene data show CDR1 as SNHLY and CDR2 as FYNNEI. Deletions cut 6 bases from V and 2 bases from J, with 13 bases between. This CDR3 contains 14 residues. The CDR3: CASRMGSSNYGYTF. CDR3 nucleotide sequence: TGTGCCAGCAGAATGGGGTCTTCAAACTATGGCTACACCTTC.

The V call is TRBV28, the J call TRBJ1-2; D is possibly TRBD1 (6 bases). The CDR3 is made up of 14 amino acids. Per germline, CDR1 MDHEN and CDR2 SYDVKM. The ends were cut back, 3 bases at V and 4 bases at J, with 12 bases in the middle. For the CDR3, the DNA is TGTGCCAGCAGTTTCGGGGGCAGGGGCTATGGCTACACCTTC. Translated: CASSFGGRGYGYTF.

This chain joins TRBV6-5 and TRBJ1-5, with 9 bases matching TRBD1. V was pared by 5 bases and J by 6 bases, with 8 bases of the junction left unmatched. The CDR3 extends over 15 amino acids. Germline CDR1 MNHEY, CDR2 SVGAGI. DNA of the CDR3: TGTGCCAGCAGTAAGGGACAGGGTAATGGTCAGCCCCAGCATTTT. Its translation is CASSKGQGNGQPQHF.

V and J are TRBV4-3 and TRBJ1-5, with D maybe TRBD1 (5 bases). The ends were cut back, 0 bases at V and 4 bases at J, with 10 bases in the middle. The CDR3 is made up of 15 amino acids. The germline V gene encodes CDR1 LGHNA and CDR2 YSLEER. DNA for the CDR3: TGCGCCAGCAGCCAAGATTGGGGGAAGAATCAGCCCCAGCATTTT. Encoded protein: CASSQDWGKNQPQHF.

V usage is TRBV4-3 and J usage is TRBJ1-6; a possible D gene is TRBD1 (5 bases). The V end lost 0 bases, the J end lost 9 bases, and 18 bases lay between the germline ends. This CDR3 has 17 residues. The germline V gene encodes CDR1 LGHNA and CDR2 YSLEER. The CDR3 loop reads CASSQEVGGTRGSPLHF. DNA for the CDR3: TGCGCCAGCAGCCAAGAAGTTGGGGGGACCAGAGGTTCACCCCTCCACTTT.

The chain employs TRBV7-9 and TRBJ2-5, with a possible D match to TRBD1 (6 bases). The CDR3 length is 14 residues. Germline V gene data show CDR1 as SEHNR and CDR2 as FQNEAQ (reference sequence). The V end lost 4 bases, the J end lost 7 bases, and 16 bases lay between the germline ends. CDR3 in amino acids: CASSSDSGVGTQYF. For the CDR3, the DNA is TGTGCCAGCAGCTCCGACTCAGGGGTGGGGACCCAGTACTTC.

The rearrangement joins TRBV18 to TRBJ2-3; 7 bases are shared with TRBD1. The CDR3 totals 14 residues. In germline, CDR1 is KGHSH, CDR2 LQKENI. Germline trimming cut 3 bases from V and 4 bases from J; bases unmatched to any gene: 4. The DNA for the CDR3 is TGTGCCAGCTCACCCCGGACAGGCCCAGATACGCAGTATTTT. It specifies CASSPRTGPDTQYF.

This chain links TRBV5-6 with TRBJ1-1; D gene ambiguous. This CDR3 is 14 amino acids long. CDR1 is SGHDT, CDR2 YYEEEE, per germline. Between the trimmed V and J ends, which lost 5 bases and 2 bases, there was a span of 13 bases. CDR3 nucleotide sequence: TGTGCCAGCAGGCACCCGGGGAGTAACACTGAAGCTTTCTTT. This encodes CASRHPGSNTEAFF.

This clone came up a few times. This chain connects TRBV7-9 to TRBJ1-1; perhaps TRBD1 as D (5 bases). The CDR3 extends over 14 amino acids. Looked up from germline, CDR1 is SEHNR and CDR2 is FQNEAQ (reference sequence). Trimming took off 5 bases at V and 1 base at J, with 11 bases between the two ends. CDR3 sequence (DNA): TGTGCCAGCAGCCCGGGACGGACGAACACTGAAGCTTTCTTT. It codes for CASSPGRTNTEAFF.

The chain joins TRBV4-1 to TRBJ1-5; a weak D match, TRBD1 (5 bases). CDR1 and CDR2 from the germline V gene are MGHRA and YSYEKL. This CDR3 contains 17 residues. The V and J ends lost 0 bases and 0 bases respectively, with 12 bases between them. The CDR3 bases are TGCGCCAGCAGCCAAGATTGGGGGGGGAATAGCAATCAGCCCCAGCATTTT. Translation gives CASSQDWGGNSNQPQHF.

The chain couples TRBV10-2 to TRBJ1-2, with D unresolved. The CDR3 extends over 13 amino acids. Germline CDR1 reads WSHSY; CDR2 reads SAAADI. Deletions cut 3 bases from V and 1 base from J, with 6 bases between. Here the CDR3 DNA reads TGCGCCAGCAGTGACGAGATTAACTATGGCTACACCTTC. Protein product: CASSDEINYGYTF.

This clone was seen once. The chain uses TRBV6-1 and TRBJ1-6; weak D call: TRBD1 (6 bases). V lost 0 bases and J 9 bases, leaving 15 bases between the germline ends. In germline, CDR1 is MNHNS, CDR2 SASEGT. The CDR3 has 16 residues. CDR3: CASSEALAGGGSPLHF. Written as DNA, the CDR3 is TGTGCCAGCAGTGAAGCGCTTGCAGGAGGGGGTTCACCCCTCCACTTT.